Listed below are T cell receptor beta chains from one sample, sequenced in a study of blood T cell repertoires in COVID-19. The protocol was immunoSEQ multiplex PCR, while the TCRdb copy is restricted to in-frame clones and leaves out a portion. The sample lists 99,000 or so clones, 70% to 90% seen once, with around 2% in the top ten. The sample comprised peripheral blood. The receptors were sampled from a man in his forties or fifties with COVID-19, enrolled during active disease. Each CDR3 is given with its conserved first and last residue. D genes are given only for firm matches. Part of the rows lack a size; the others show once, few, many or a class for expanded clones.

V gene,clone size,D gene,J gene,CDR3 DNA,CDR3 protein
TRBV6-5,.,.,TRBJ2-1,TGTGCCAGCAGACCAGGGCGTGACAACAATGAGCAGTTCTTC,CASRPGRDNNEQFF
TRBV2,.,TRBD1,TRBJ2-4,TGTGCCAGCAGCTGGGACAGCACTCTTCAGTACTTC,CASSWDSTLQYF
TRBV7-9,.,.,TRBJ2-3,TGTGCCAGCAGCTCAGGTGTAGATACGCAGTATTTT,CASSSGVDTQYF
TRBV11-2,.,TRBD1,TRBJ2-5,TGTGCCAGCAGCTTAGCGCTTGTGACAGGGTATTCCGGGACCCAGTACTTC,CASSLALVTGYSGTQYF
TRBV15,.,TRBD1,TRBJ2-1,TGTGCCACCAGCAGAGGTAGGACAGGGTGGAATGAGCAGTTCTTC,CATSRGRTGWNEQFF
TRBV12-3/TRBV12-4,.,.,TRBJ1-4,TGTGCCAGCAAACCTGAGGAAGAAAAACTGTTTTTT,CASKPEEEKLFF
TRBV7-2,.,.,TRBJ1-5,TGTGCCAGCAGCGCCGGATCCTATATCGGGGGTCAGCCCCAGCATTTT,CASSAGSYIGGQPQHF
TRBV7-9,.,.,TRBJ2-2,TGTGCCAGCAGCCCTAGGCCGGGGAACACCGGGGAGCTGTTTTTT,CASSPRPGNTGELFF
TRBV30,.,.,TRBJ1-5,TGTGCCTGGAGTCCGGGGAATCAGCCCCAGCATTTT,CAWSPGNQPQHF
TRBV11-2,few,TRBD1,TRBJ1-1,TGTGCCAGCAGCTTGACAGGGGTGGTGGGCACTGAAGCTTTCTTT,CASSLTGVVGTEAFF
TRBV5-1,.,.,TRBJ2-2,TGCGCCAGCAGCTCGGTTGAGGGCACCGGGGAGCTGTTTTTT,CASSSVEGTGELFF
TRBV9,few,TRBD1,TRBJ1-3,TGTGCCAGCCAACAGGGGGCGTCTGGAAACACCATATATTTT,CASQQGASGNTIYF
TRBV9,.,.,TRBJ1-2,TGTGCCAGCAGCGTAGAGATGGGGCAGGGGATGGGCGGCTACACCTTC,CASSVEMGQGMGGYTF
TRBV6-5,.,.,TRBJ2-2,TGTGCCAGCAGTTACACAAGCACAGCTACTACCGGGGAGCTGTTTTTT,CASSYTSTATTGELFF
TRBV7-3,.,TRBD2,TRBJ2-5,TGTGCCAGCAGTTTTGGCGGGGGGCGGAGAGAGACCCAGTACTTC,CASSFGGGRRETQYF
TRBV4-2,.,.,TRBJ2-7,TGTGCCAGCAGCCAAGATATAAAGGACAGCGCCTACGAGCAGTACTTC,CASSQDIKDSAYEQYF
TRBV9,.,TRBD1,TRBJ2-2,TGTGCCAGCAGCCACTCGGGACAGCAGAACACCGGGGAGCTGTTTTTT,CASSHSGQQNTGELFF
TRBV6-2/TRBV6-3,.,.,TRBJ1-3,TGTGCCAGCAGTTACTCCGACAGATTCGCCTCTGGAAACACCATATATTTT,CASSYSDRFASGNTIYF
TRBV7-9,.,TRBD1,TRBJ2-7,TGTGCCAGCAGCTTCGGACAGGTCCTCAACTACGAGCAGTACTTC,CASSFGQVLNYEQYF
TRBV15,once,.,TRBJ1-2,TGTGCCACCAGCAGAGATCTGGCAGGCTATGGCTACACCTTC,CATSRDLAGYGYTF
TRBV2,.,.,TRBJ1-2,TGTGCCAGCAGGCAGAACTATGGCTACACCTTC,CASRQNYGYTF
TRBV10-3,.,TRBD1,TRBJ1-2,TGTGCCATCAGAACCGGGACAGGGGAGAATGGCTACACCTTC,CAIRTGTGENGYTF
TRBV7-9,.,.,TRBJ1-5,TGTGCCAGCAGCCAGGGGACGGGCAATCAGCCCCAGCATTTT,CASSQGTGNQPQHF
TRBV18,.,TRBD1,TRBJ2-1,TGTGCCAGCTCTAACCGGGACAGAAGTTACAATGAGCAGTTCTTC,CASSNRDRSYNEQFF
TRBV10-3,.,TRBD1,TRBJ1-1,TGTGCCATCAGTGACCCCGGGACAGGGACGAACACTGAAGCTTTCTTT,CAISDPGTGTNTEAFF
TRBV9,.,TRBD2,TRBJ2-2,TGTGCCAGCAGCGTAGGTTTCGGGGACTACGGGGAGCTGTTTTTT,CASSVGFGDYGELFF
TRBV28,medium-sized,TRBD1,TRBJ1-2,TGTGCCAGCAGACGACAGGGGGCGGGAGGCTACACCTTC,CASRRQGAGGYTF
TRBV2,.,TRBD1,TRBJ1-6,TGTGCCAGCAGGGCGTCGACAGGGGTAAACTCACCCCTCCACTTT,CASRASTGVNSPLHF
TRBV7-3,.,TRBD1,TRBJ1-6,TGTGCCAGCAGCTTGGGGGACAGCAATTCACCCCTCCACTTT,CASSLGDSNSPLHF
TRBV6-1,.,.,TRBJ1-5,TGTGCCAGCAGTGAACAGGGGAATCAGCCCCAGCATTTT,CASSEQGNQPQHF
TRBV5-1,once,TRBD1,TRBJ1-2,TGCGCCAGCAACCCGGGACAGGCAAACTATGGCTACACCTTC,CASNPGQANYGYTF
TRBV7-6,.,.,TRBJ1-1,TGTGCCAGCAGCTTAGTGCGGGGGGCTGGGACTGAAGCTTTCTTT,CASSLVRGAGTEAFF
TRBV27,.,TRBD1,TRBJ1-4,TGTGCCAGCAGACCAACAGGGGGGGTTAATGAAAAACTGTTTTTT,CASRPTGGVNEKLFF
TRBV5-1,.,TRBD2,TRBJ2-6,TGCGCCAGCAGCTCCTCGGGGGGGCCCGGGGCCAACGTCCTGACTTTC,CASSSSGGPGANVLTF
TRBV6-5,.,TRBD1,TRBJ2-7,TGTGCCAGCAGGAGGACAGGCCACGAGCAGTACTTC,CASRRTGHEQYF
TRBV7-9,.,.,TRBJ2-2,TGTGCCAGCAGCCCCCTATCCGGGAACACCGGGGAGCTGTTTTTT,CASSPLSGNTGELFF
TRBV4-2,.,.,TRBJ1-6,TGTGCCAGCAGCCAAGGTCTTGGGGGGGACCGTCCGTTTCTGAGCTCCTATAATTCACCCCTCCACTTT,CASSQGLGGDRPFLSSYNSPLHF
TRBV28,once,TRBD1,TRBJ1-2,TGTGCCAGCAGTCCGGGACAGTCCTATGGCTACACCTTC,CASSPGQSYGYTF
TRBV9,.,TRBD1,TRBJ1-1,TGTGCCAGCAGCGTAGGAGAAGGGGGCAACAAGGTCTTT,CASSVGEGGNKVF
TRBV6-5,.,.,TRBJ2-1,TGTGCCAGCAGTTACCGGTCAGGGGTAGGTGAGCAGTTCTTC,CASSYRSGVGEQFF
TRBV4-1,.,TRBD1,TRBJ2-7,TGCGCCAGCAGCCAGACGGGACAGAGCTCCTACGAGCAGTACTTC,CASSQTGQSSYEQYF
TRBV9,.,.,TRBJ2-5,TGTGCCAGCAGCGTCCTCCCGGAAGAGACCCAGTACTTC,CASSVLPEETQYF
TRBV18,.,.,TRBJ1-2,TGTGCCAGCTCACCGCTCCGGGGTTTGAACTATGGCTACACCTTC,CASSPLRGLNYGYTF
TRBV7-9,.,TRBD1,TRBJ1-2,TGTGCCAGCAGCACCGGGACAGGGGGAAGGGACTATGGCTACACCTTC,CASSTGTGGRDYGYTF
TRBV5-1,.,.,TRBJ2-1,TGCGCCAGCAGCTTGCGACAGGGAGGCGGTGAGCAGTTCTTC,CASSLRQGGGEQFF